This TCR beta chain emerged from a study of neoadjuvant anti-PD-1 for oral cavity cancer. TCRdb's table, derived via immunoSEQ multiplex PCR, lists solely in-frame clones and lacks some. The profile shows more than 13,000 clones, roughly 73% of them singletons. The time point is: after neoadjuvant nivolumab, at surgical resection. V lost 5 bases and J 1 base, leaving 17 bases between the germline ends. CDR3 length: 16 residues. Looked up from germline, CDR1 is SGHAT and CDR2 is FQNNGV. The material sequenced was PBMCs, taken after nivolumab (anti-PD-1) treatment. The source is a person aged 35-80 years with oral cavity squamous cell carcinoma. The genes are TRBV11-2 and TRBJ2-5, with D unresolved. In DNA form, the CDR3 reads TGTGCCAGCAGCCCCGAGTCCCCCTGGGCCCAAGAGACCCAGTACTTC. Amino acids: CASSPESPWAQETQYF.